Listed below are T cell receptor beta chains from one sample, sequenced in a study of CD8+ T cells in alopecia areata. Profiled with immunoSEQ multiplex PCR; TCRdb holds only in-frame clones, not every one. This table holds more than 110,000 clones, 80% to 90% found once. This material consisted of CD8+ T cells sorted from blood, taken at week 4, from a patient treated with tofacitinib. The receptors derive from a human donor with alopecia areata. Both conserved end residues are part of each CDR3. Fields, in order: CDR3 length, clone size, V gene, D gene, J gene, CDR3 DNA, CDR3 protein. D genes are given only for firm matches. A clone size is listed for some rows: how often the clone was seen (once, few, many), or a class if it is expanded.

length: 16
size: once
V: TRBV4-2
D: -
J: TRBJ1-1
DNA: TGTGCCAGCAGCCAACCTCGGGGGGGGGCTGGCACTGAAGCTTTCTTT
CDR3: CASSQPRGGAGTEAFF

length: 13
size: -
V: TRBV7-2
D: TRBD2
J: TRBJ2-3
DNA: TGTGCCAGCAGCCGGACTAGTTTGGATACGCAGTATTTT
CDR3: CASSRTSLDTQYF

length: 16
size: -
V: TRBV5-6
D: -
J: TRBJ2-7
DNA: TGTGCCAGCAGCTCTGGGTCCGGACGGTTAGTTTACGAGCAGTACTTC
CDR3: CASSSGSGRLVYEQYF

length: 16
size: -
V: TRBV4-1
D: -
J: TRBJ2-7
DNA: TGCGCCAGCAGCCAGGACGACAGAAATCCCTCCTACGAGCAGTACTTC
CDR3: CASSQDDRNPSYEQYF

length: 14
size: -
V: TRBV28
D: -
J: TRBJ2-3
DNA: TGTGCCAGCAGTTCGAAGACTACGCCAGATACGCAGTATTTT
CDR3: CASSSKTTPDTQYF

length: 17
size: -
V: TRBV5-1
D: TRBD2
J: TRBJ2-7
DNA: TGCGCCAGCAGCCGTAGAAAGGCGGCGGGGGGCCACTACGAGCAGTACTTC
CDR3: CASSRRKAAGGHYEQYF

length: 11
size: -
V: TRBV19
D: -
J: TRBJ1-1
DNA: TGTGCCAGCCTCGCTGGCACTGAAGCTTTCTTT
CDR3: CASLAGTEAFF

length: 15
size: -
V: TRBV4-3
D: -
J: TRBJ2-1
DNA: TGCGCCAGCAGCCCTGGTAGGAGCTCCTACAATGAGCAGTTCTTC
CDR3: CASSPGRSSYNEQFF

length: 20
size: -
V: TRBV5-4
D: TRBD2
J: TRBJ2-3
DNA: TGTGCCAGCAGCCCGGTGGGCGGTGCGGGGGTCCGGTTGAACACAGATACGCAGTATTTT
CDR3: CASSPVGGAGVRLNTDTQYF

length: 13
size: -
V: TRBV4-1
D: -
J: TRBJ2-1
DNA: TGCGCCAGCAGCCAAGTACCTAGCAATGAGCAGTTCTTC
CDR3: CASSQVPSNEQFF

length: 15
size: -
V: TRBV4-2
D: -
J: TRBJ2-7
DNA: TGTGCCAGCAGCCAAGATTCTTGGGATCAGGGCGAGCAGTACTTC
CDR3: CASSQDSWDQGEQYF

length: 15
size: -
V: TRBV9
D: TRBD2
J: TRBJ2-5
DNA: TGTGCCAGCAGCAGTAGCGGGGGCTACCAAGAGACCCAGTACTTC
CDR3: CASSSSGGYQETQYF

length: 15
size: -
V: TRBV29-1
D: -
J: TRBJ2-5
DNA: TGCAGCGTTGAAGTGGAATTCGCCAGCCAAGAGACCCGGTACTTC
CDR3: CSVEVEFASQETRYF

length: 16
size: few
V: TRBV27
D: TRBD2
J: TRBJ2-7
DNA: TGTGCCAGCAGTTTCTCCGGCGGGGGGGCCGTCTACGAGCAGTACTTC
CDR3: CASSFSGGGAVYEQYF

length: 14
size: -
V: TRBV2
D: TRBD2
J: TRBJ2-2
DNA: TGTGCCAGCAGTGGGGGACTAGCCCCCGGGGAGCTGTTTTTT
CDR3: CASSGGLAPGELFF

length: 15
size: -
V: TRBV4-3
D: -
J: TRBJ2-5
DNA: TGCGCCAGCAGCCGTCGGGATACTCCGAGGGAGACCCAGTACTTC
CDR3: CASSRRDTPRETQYF

length: 13
size: few
V: TRBV14
D: -
J: TRBJ2-1
DNA: TGTGCCAGCAGCCAATACAAAACCAATGAGCAGTTCTTC
CDR3: CASSQYKTNEQFF

length: 13
size: -
V: TRBV29-1
D: -
J: TRBJ2-7
DNA: TGCAGCGGAAGCTTCCGGGCCCAGCACGAGCAGTACTTC
CDR3: CSGSFRAQHEQYF

length: 14
size: -
V: TRBV2
D: -
J: TRBJ2-5
DNA: TGTGCCAGCAAGTGGACAGAAAGCCAAGAGACCCAGTACTTC
CDR3: CASKWTESQETQYF

length: 11
size: -
V: TRBV7-9
D: -
J: TRBJ2-1
DNA: TGTGCCAGCAGCTTAGGCCATGAGCAGTTCTTC
CDR3: CASSLGHEQFF

length: 16
size: -
V: TRBV21-1
D: -
J: TRBJ1-1
DNA: TGTGCCAGCAGCAAAAGGGGTGGGGCCACGAACACTGAAGCTTTCTTT
CDR3: CASSKRGGATNTEAFF

length: 14
size: -
V: TRBV7-2
D: -
J: TRBJ1-2
DNA: TGTGCCAGCAGCTTAGAGGCCGGCGACGAGCGCTACACCTTC
CDR3: CASSLEAGDERYTF

length: 14
size: -
V: TRBV6-5
D: -
J: TRBJ2-2
DNA: TGTGCCAGCAGTGGAGCTTTTAACACCGGGGAGCTGTTTTTT
CDR3: CASSGAFNTGELFF

length: 14
size: -
V: TRBV10-3
D: -
J: TRBJ1-2
DNA: TGTGCCATCAGTGAGTCGATTGGGGGGAATGGCTACACCTTC
CDR3: CAISESIGGNGYTF

length: 15
size: -
V: TRBV27
D: TRBD1
J: TRBJ1-6
DNA: TGTGCCAGCAGTTCCCTCGGACAGGCTACTTCACCCCTCCACTTT
CDR3: CASSSLGQATSPLHF

length: 19
size: -
V: TRBV10-1
D: TRBD1
J: TRBJ2-1
DNA: TGCGCCAGCAGCCGACTACGGACAGGCACTCCCAGCCCTTACAATGAGCAGTTCTTC
CDR3: CASSRLRTGTPSPYNEQFF